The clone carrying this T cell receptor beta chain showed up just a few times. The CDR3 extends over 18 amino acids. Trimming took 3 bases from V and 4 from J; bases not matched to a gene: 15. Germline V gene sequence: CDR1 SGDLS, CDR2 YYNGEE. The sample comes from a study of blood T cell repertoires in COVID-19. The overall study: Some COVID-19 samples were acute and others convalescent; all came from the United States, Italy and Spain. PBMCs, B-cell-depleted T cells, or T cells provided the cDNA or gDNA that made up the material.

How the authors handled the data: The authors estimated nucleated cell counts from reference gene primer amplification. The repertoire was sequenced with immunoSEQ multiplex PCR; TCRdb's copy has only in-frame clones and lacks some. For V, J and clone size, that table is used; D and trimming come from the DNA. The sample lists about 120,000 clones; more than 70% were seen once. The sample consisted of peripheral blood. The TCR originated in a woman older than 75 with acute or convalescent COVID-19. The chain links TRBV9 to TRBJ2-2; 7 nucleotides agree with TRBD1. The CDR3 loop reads CASSAHRGEFSGTGELFF. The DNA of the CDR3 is TGTGCCAGCAGCGCTCACAGGGGAGAGTTTTCGGGCACCGGGGAGCTGTTTTTT.